These T cell receptor beta chains were read from a single sample in a study of blood T cell repertoires in COVID-19. Libraries were prepared by immunoSEQ multiplex PCR; TCRdb keeps only in-frame clonotypes and omits some of them. The table lists 140,000 to 150,000 clones, about 85% of them singletons. Sequencing was carried out using PBMCs or T cells enriched from blood (not recorded which). The receptors shown here come from a woman between 35 and 50 years old who had been exposed to COVID-19. Both conserved end residues are part of each CDR3. The order of the fields is V gene, clone size, D gene, J gene, CDR3 protein, CDR3 DNA. D genes are given only for firm matches. For some rows the clone size is stated as once, few or many, or as a class when expanded; others skip it.

>TRBV18|-|TRBD1|TRBJ2-2
CASSPTTGISGELFF
TGTGCCAGCTCACCCACGACAGGGATTTCCGGGGAGCTGTTTTTT
>TRBV19|once|TRBD1|TRBJ1-5
CASSTGGSQPQHF
TGTGCCAGTAGTACAGGGGGGAGTCAGCCCCAGCATTTT
>TRBV5-1|-|-|TRBJ1-2
CASSLGGGSANYGYTF
TGCGCCAGCAGCTTGGGTGGGGGCTCGGCTAACTATGGCTACACCTTC
>TRBV6-5|-|TRBD2|TRBJ2-3
CASTSGGTADTQYF
TGTGCCAGCACGAGCGGGGGTACCGCAGATACGCAGTATTTT
>TRBV9|-|TRBD2|TRBJ2-5
CASSVVREGRETQYF
TGTGCCAGCAGCGTAGTTCGGGAGGGACGGGAGACCCAGTACTTC
>TRBV6-5|-|TRBD1|TRBJ2-7
CASSYSGQGALDEQYF
TGTGCCAGCAGTTACTCGGGACAGGGGGCTCTCGACGAGCAGTACTTC
>TRBV2|once|TRBD1|TRBJ1-1
CASRVTGGGTEAFF
TGTGCCAGCAGGGTGACAGGGGGGGGGACTGAAGCTTTCTTT
>TRBV5-4|-|TRBD1|TRBJ1-4
CASSLRQGPNEKLFF
TGTGCCAGCAGCTTGAGACAGGGGCCTAATGAAAAACTGTTTTTT
>TRBV10-2|-|TRBD1|TRBJ1-5
CASSQGQGHQPQHF
TGCGCCAGCAGTCAAGGACAGGGTCACCAGCCCCAGCATTTT
>TRBV9|-|TRBD1|TRBJ2-7
CASSVGTGVGYEQYF
TGTGCCAGCAGCGTAGGGACAGGGGTGGGGTACGAGCAGTACTTC
>TRBV3-1/TRBV3-2|-|-|TRBJ2-1
CASSQSLAGEQFF
TGTGCCAGCAGCCAATCGCTAGCAGGAGAGCAGTTCTTC
>TRBV28|-|-|TRBJ1-1
CASRQSNTEAFF
TGTGCCAGCAGACAGTCGAACACTGAAGCTTTCTTT
>TRBV6-5|once|-|TRBJ1-2
CASRDTSTGNRF
TGTGCCAGCAGGGACACGAGTACAGGGAATAGATTC
>TRBV6-4|few|TRBD2|TRBJ2-3
CASSDQTSGGGTDTQYF
TGTGCCAGCAGTGACCAAACTTCCGGGGGGGGCACAGATACGCAGTATTTT
>TRBV12-3/TRBV12-4|-|-|TRBJ1-6
CASSFQGKSPLHF
TGTGCCAGCAGTTTCCAGGGGAAATCACCCCTCCACTTT
>TRBV25-1|-|-|TRBJ2-2
CASSDRAGLNTGELFF
TGTGCCAGCAGTGACAGGGCTGGCTTGAACACCGGGGAGCTGTTTTTT
>TRBV10-3|-|TRBD1|TRBJ1-1
CAISVGQGAAEAFF
TGTGCCATCAGTGTTGGGCAGGGGGCCGCTGAAGCTTTCTTT
>TRBV5-1|-|-|TRBJ2-2
CASQGGVNTGELFF
TGCGCCAGTCAAGGGGGGGTGAACACCGGGGAGCTGTTTTTT
>TRBV7-9|-|TRBD1|TRBJ1-5
CASSSNGTGTGNQPQHF
TGTGCCAGCAGCTCGAACGGGACAGGGACAGGCAATCAGCCCCAGCATTTT
>TRBV7-2|-|TRBD2|TRBJ2-1
CASSTGLAGAKFF
TGTGCCAGCAGCACGGGACTAGCGGGAGCGAAGTTCTTC
>TRBV28|-|-|TRBJ1-5
CASRSGQLNQPQHF
TGTGCCAGCAGATCCGGACAGCTCAATCAGCCCCAGCATTTT
>TRBV28|-|-|TRBJ1-5
CASSSLISPQHF
TGTGCCAGCAGTTCTTTAATTTCGCCCCAGCATTTT
>TRBV7-9|-|TRBD2|TRBJ2-2
CASSLRAGGYTGELFF
TGTGCCAGCAGCCTTCGGGCGGGAGGGTACACCGGGGAGCTGTTTTTT
>TRBV11-3|-|-|TRBJ1-4
CASSRNYGEKLFF
TGTGCCAGCAGCCGGAACTATGGGGAAAAACTGTTTTTT
>TRBV19|-|TRBD1|TRBJ1-5
CASREGTGARLSNQPQHF
TGTGCCAGTAGAGAAGGGACAGGGGCCCGACTTTCCAATCAGCCCCAGCATTTT
>TRBV28|-|TRBD2|TRBJ2-5
CASSLPGLAQETQYF
TGTGCCAGCAGTCTCCCGGGACTAGCCCAAGAGACCCAGTACTTC
>TRBV9|once|-|TRBJ2-1
CATNNGGRDEQFF
TGTGCCACCAATAATGGGGGCAGGGATGAGCAGTTCTTC
>TRBV5-6|-|TRBD1|TRBJ1-4
CASSPRDRGSANEKLFF
TGTGCCAGCAGCCCTCGGGACAGGGGTTCGGCTAATGAAAAACTGTTTTTT
>TRBV7-2|-|-|TRBJ2-3
CASSLGLVGGSDTQYF
TGTGCCAGCAGCTTAGGTTTAGTCGGCGGGTCGGATACGCAGTATTTT
>TRBV29-1|-|-|TRBJ1-1
CSVTRDLNTEAFF
TGCAGCGTTACTAGGGATCTGAACACTGAAGCTTTCTTT
>TRBV4-2|-|TRBD1|TRBJ1-1
CASSQEQGANTEAFF
TGTGCCAGCAGCCAAGAACAGGGGGCGAACACTGAAGCTTTCTTT
>TRBV9|-|TRBD2|TRBJ2-7
CASSAGLAGEYEQYF
TGTGCCAGCAGCGCTGGACTAGCGGGAGAGTACGAGCAGTACTTC
>TRBV6-6|-|-|TRBJ1-3
CASSLDSSGNTIYF
TGTGCCAGCAGTTTGGACAGCTCTGGAAACACCATATATTTT
>TRBV12-3/TRBV12-4|-|TRBD1|TRBJ1-1
CASTGGRTEAFF
TGTGCCAGCACAGGGGGCCGGACTGAAGCTTTCTTT
>TRBV5-5|-|-|TRBJ2-7
CASSSSGIDYEQYF
TGTGCCAGCAGCTCCTCAGGGATAGACTACGAGCAGTACTTC
>TRBV11-2|-|-|TRBJ1-5
CASSLDLVGTQPQHF
TGTGCCAGCAGCTTAGATCTCGTCGGGACACAGCCCCAGCATTTT
>TRBV6-1|-|-|TRBJ1-1
CASTEQGRTEAFF
TGTGCCAGCACTGAACAGGGTCGGACTGAAGCTTTCTTT
>TRBV5-1|-|-|TRBJ1-1
CASSLAGSYMNTEAFF
TGCGCCAGCAGCTTGGCCGGGTCCTACATGAACACTGAAGCTTTCTTT
>TRBV27|-|-|TRBJ2-1
CASSLLNVDGGNEQFF
TGTGCCAGCAGTTTATTAAACGTGGATGGGGGGAATGAGCAGTTCTTC
>TRBV4-3|-|TRBD2|TRBJ2-2
CASSPGLAYTGELFF
TGCGCCAGCAGCCCGGGACTAGCGTACACCGGGGAGCTGTTTTTT